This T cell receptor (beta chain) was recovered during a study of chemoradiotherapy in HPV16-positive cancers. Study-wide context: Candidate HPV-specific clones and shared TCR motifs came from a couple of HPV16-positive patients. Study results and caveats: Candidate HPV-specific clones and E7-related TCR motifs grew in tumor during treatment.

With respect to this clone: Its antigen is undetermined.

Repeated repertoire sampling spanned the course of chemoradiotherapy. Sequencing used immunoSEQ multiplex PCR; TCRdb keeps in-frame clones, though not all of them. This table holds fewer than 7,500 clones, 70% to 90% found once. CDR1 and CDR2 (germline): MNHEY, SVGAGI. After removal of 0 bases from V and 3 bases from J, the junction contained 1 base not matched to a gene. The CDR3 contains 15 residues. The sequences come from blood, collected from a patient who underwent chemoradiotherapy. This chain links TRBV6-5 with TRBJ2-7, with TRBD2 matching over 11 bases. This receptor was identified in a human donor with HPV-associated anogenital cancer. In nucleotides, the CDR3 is TGTGCCAGCAGTTACTCGGGGACTAGCGGCTACGAGCAGTACTTC. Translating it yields CASSYSGTSGYEQYF.